This T cell receptor beta chain was captured by sequencing in a study of T cell responses to AZD1222 COVID-19 vaccine. Study-wide results and caveats: Spike-specific TCR breadth and depth were elevated following two AZD1222 doses. Regions left unmutated in variants are reportedly the target of nearly half of spike-specific TCRs. Just a handful of people given AZD1222 tested seropositive at baseline. Donors were mostly white British, more females; clonal diversity possibly underestimated.

CDR3 length: 14 residues. CDR1 is SNHLY and CDR2 is FYNNEI in the germline V gene. V lost 2 bases and J lost 5; bases outside the gene matches: 5. A note on this clone: The antigen is not known.

Some clones are missing from TCRdb's copy, which holds only in-frame ones; the method was immunoSEQ multiplex PCR. Seen here are 95,000 to 150,000 clones, about 87% observed once, and the top ten hold under 7%. The sample was peripheral blood, taken on day 0 of AZD1222 vaccination. This clonotype originated in an adult in good health. The V call is TRBV2, the J call TRBJ1-2, with 7 bases matching TRBD1. CDR3 nucleotides: TGTGCCAGCAGTGAAACAGGGGTGGGATATGGCTACACCTTC. Residues: CASSETGVGYGYTF. Variable domain in full (rest from reference TRBV2 and TRBJ1-2): EPEVTQTPSHQVTQMGQEVILRCVPISNHLYFYWYRQILGQKVEFLVSFYNNEISEKSEIFDDQFSVERPDGSNFTLKIRSTKLEDSAMYFCASSETGVGYGYTFGSGTRLTVV.